This T cell receptor beta chain is from a study of cytomegalovirus exposure and HLA in healthy donors. V was trimmed by 3 bases and J by 4 bases, leaving 12 bases between them. Germline values: CDR1 SGHTA, CDR2 FQGNSA. This CDR3 region has 14 residues. The roughly 120-subject validation cohort, separate from the roughly 670-subject first cohort, included the donors. Here immunoSEQ multiplex PCR was the method, and the copy in TCRdb shows in-frame clones only, minus some. The sample carries some 140,000 clones, around 80% recorded once. The chain uses TRBV7-2 and TRBJ1-2; D uncertain. The specimen was PBMCs. The source is a man aged 30 to 45 in good health and CMV-seropositive. The CDR3: CASSFFLTGYGYTF. The CDR3 region has the DNA TGTGCCAGCAGCTTTTTCCTAACGGGCTATGGCTACACCTTC.